This T cell receptor beta chain was profiled in a study of cytomegalovirus exposure and HLA in healthy donors. In the study overall: The 110 or so validation repertoires used a platform that matched the one used for the approximately 690 first-cohort repertoires, as a later analysis reported.

About this clone itself: The antigen is unknown.

The donors were part of the roughly 120-subject validation cohort, which stood apart from the 666-subject first cohort. Method: immunoSEQ multiplex PCR; TCRdb's copy keeps in-frame clones and lacks some. The sample contains tens of thousands of clones, about 96% of which appear only once. Germline values: CDR1 ENHRY, CDR2 SYGVKD. Unmatched junction bases numbered 15, after V lost 6 bases and J lost 11 bases. The CDR3 spans 14 residues. Study-wide results and caveats: Cytomegalovirus association was assigned to about 150 TCR beta chains. It was confirmed in vitro that three of the CMV-associated chains were specific for CMV antigens.

This chain uses TRBV10-3 with TRBJ1-1; 7 nucleotides agree with TRBD1. Sequencing was done on a sample of PBMCs. The receptor was isolated from a man aged 18 to 30 in good health and CMV-seronegative. CDR3 region: CAISNTDRLAGAFF. The CDR3 coding sequence is TGTGCCATCAGCAACACGGACAGGTTGGCAGGCGCTTTCTTT.